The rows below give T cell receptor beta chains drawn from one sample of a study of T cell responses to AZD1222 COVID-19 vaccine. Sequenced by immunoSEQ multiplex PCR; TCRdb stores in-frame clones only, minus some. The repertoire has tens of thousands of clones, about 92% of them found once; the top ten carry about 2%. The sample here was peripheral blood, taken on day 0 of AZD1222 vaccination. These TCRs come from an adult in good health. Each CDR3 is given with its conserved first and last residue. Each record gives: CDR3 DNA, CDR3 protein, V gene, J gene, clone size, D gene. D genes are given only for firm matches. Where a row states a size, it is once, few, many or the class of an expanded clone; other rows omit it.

CDR3 DNA: TGTGCCAGTAGTCAGGGCCCGGGGAGCTTTGAGCAGTACTTC; CDR3 protein: CASSQGPGSFEQYF; V gene: TRBV19; J gene: TRBJ2-7; clone size: -; D gene: -
CDR3 DNA: TGTGCCAGCAGCGCTCAGGGTAGAGCAGATACGCAGTATTTT; CDR3 protein: CASSAQGRADTQYF; V gene: TRBV7-2; J gene: TRBJ2-3; clone size: -; D gene: -
CDR3 DNA: TGTGCCAGCAGTAGGGACACTCTTAGCAATCAGCCCCAGCATTTT; CDR3 protein: CASSRDTLSNQPQHF; V gene: TRBV2; J gene: TRBJ1-5; clone size: -; D gene: -
CDR3 DNA: TGTGCCAGCAGCTTTCTGCGGGGGGCCGGGGAGCTGTTTTTT; CDR3 protein: CASSFLRGAGELFF; V gene: TRBV11-2; J gene: TRBJ2-2; clone size: -; D gene: TRBD2
CDR3 DNA: TGCGCCAGCAGCCAAGTCCCGGGACAGGGTCACAATGAGCAGTTCTTC; CDR3 protein: CASSQVPGQGHNEQFF; V gene: TRBV4-1; J gene: TRBJ2-1; clone size: -; D gene: TRBD1
CDR3 DNA: TGTGCCAGCAGCTTCGTGCCAAGGGAAGGCTACACCTTC; CDR3 protein: CASSFVPREGYTF; V gene: TRBV7-9; J gene: TRBJ1-2; clone size: -; D gene: -
CDR3 DNA: TGTGCCAGCAGAGAAGGACTAGCGGGGGGGAAAAACACCGGGGAGCTGTTTTTT; CDR3 protein: CASREGLAGGKNTGELFF; V gene: TRBV2; J gene: TRBJ2-2; clone size: -; D gene: TRBD2
CDR3 DNA: TGTGCCAGCAGCTTATCGTGGGGACCTGAAGCTTTCTTT; CDR3 protein: CASSLSWGPEAFF; V gene: TRBV7-2; J gene: TRBJ1-1; clone size: once; D gene: -
CDR3 DNA: TGTGCCGGCTCCCGGGGAACTCGTAATTCACCCCTCCACTTT; CDR3 protein: CAGSRGTRNSPLHF; V gene: TRBV7-8; J gene: TRBJ1-6; clone size: -; D gene: -
CDR3 DNA: TGTGCCAGCAGCTTAGAGTCGGCAGGGTTCGGGAACATTCAGTACTTC; CDR3 protein: CASSLESAGFGNIQYF; V gene: TRBV7-2; J gene: TRBJ2-4; clone size: -; D gene: -
CDR3 DNA: TGCGCCAGCAGCCCTGGACAGGGGAGGATTGCTGAAAAACTGTTTTTT; CDR3 protein: CASSPGQGRIAEKLFF; V gene: TRBV5-1; J gene: TRBJ1-4; clone size: -; D gene: TRBD1
CDR3 DNA: TGTGCCAGCAGTTCTCTGGGACAGGGGGTTCAGCCCCAGCATTTT; CDR3 protein: CASSSLGQGVQPQHF; V gene: TRBV6-5; J gene: TRBJ1-5; clone size: -; D gene: TRBD1
CDR3 DNA: TGTGCCAGTAAAGGGTGGTCTAATGAAAAACTGTTTTTT; CDR3 protein: CASKGWSNEKLFF; V gene: TRBV19; J gene: TRBJ1-4; clone size: -; D gene: -
CDR3 DNA: TGCGCCAGCAGTGAGTTTCTAGCGGGAGGGCCCAAGGATGAGCAGTTCTTC; CDR3 protein: CASSEFLAGGPKDEQFF; V gene: TRBV10-2; J gene: TRBJ2-1; clone size: -; D gene: TRBD2
CDR3 DNA: TGTGCCAGCAGCTTTCGTGCAAGCTCCTACAATGAGCAGTTCTTC; CDR3 protein: CASSFRASSYNEQFF; V gene: TRBV7-9; J gene: TRBJ2-1; clone size: -; D gene: -
CDR3 DNA: TGTGCCAGCGCGGCGGAGACTGGAAACACCATATATTTT; CDR3 protein: CASAAETGNTIYF; V gene: TRBV6-5; J gene: TRBJ1-3; clone size: once; D gene: -
CDR3 DNA: TGTGCCAGCGACCCGTGTGAGCAGTTCTTC; CDR3 protein: CASDPCEQFF; V gene: TRBV19; J gene: TRBJ2-1; clone size: -; D gene: -
CDR3 DNA: TGTGCCAGTAGTCGACCCCCGGGACAAGAAAAACTGTTTTTT; CDR3 protein: CASSRPPGQEKLFF; V gene: TRBV19; J gene: TRBJ1-4; clone size: -; D gene: -
CDR3 DNA: TGTGCCAGCAGCTTAAGTGGGGGCGCTCGCTCAGATACGCAGTATTTT; CDR3 protein: CASSLSGGARSDTQYF; V gene: TRBV7-2; J gene: TRBJ2-3; clone size: -; D gene: -
CDR3 DNA: TGTGCCAGCAGCCAAGCAATGAGGGAGGGGTCAGATACGCAGTATTTT; CDR3 protein: CASSQAMREGSDTQYF; V gene: TRBV3-1/TRBV3-2; J gene: TRBJ2-3; clone size: -; D gene: TRBD2
CDR3 DNA: TGTGCCAGCAGCCGCGGAGCAGGACTAGAAAAACTGTTTTTT; CDR3 protein: CASSRGAGLEKLFF; V gene: TRBV7-2; J gene: TRBJ1-4; clone size: -; D gene: -
CDR3 DNA: TGTGCCAGCAGCCGCGGACAGGGTGCCTACGAGCAGTACTTC; CDR3 protein: CASSRGQGAYEQYF; V gene: TRBV7-2; J gene: TRBJ2-7; clone size: -; D gene: TRBD1
CDR3 DNA: TGCAGCGTCACTAAGGGACTAGCGGGCGGCACAGATACGCAGTATTTT; CDR3 protein: CSVTKGLAGGTDTQYF; V gene: TRBV29-1; J gene: TRBJ2-3; clone size: -; D gene: TRBD2
CDR3 DNA: TGTGCCAGCAGTGAAGAGACCACAGATACGCAGTATTTT; CDR3 protein: CASSEETTDTQYF; V gene: TRBV2; J gene: TRBJ2-3; clone size: -; D gene: -
CDR3 DNA: TGTGCCAGCAGCTTAGTCGCCGTGGGCGGTGGAGAGACCCAGTACTTC; CDR3 protein: CASSLVAVGGGETQYF; V gene: TRBV7-9; J gene: TRBJ2-5; clone size: -; D gene: -
CDR3 DNA: TGTGCCAGCAGCCCAAAGTGGTTGCCAGGGAGGGACACTGAAGCTTTCTTT; CDR3 protein: CASSPKWLPGRDTEAFF; V gene: TRBV14; J gene: TRBJ1-1; clone size: -; D gene: -
CDR3 DNA: TGCGCCAGCAGCCGCGTAACTGACAGTACGGATTCACCCCTCCACTTT; CDR3 protein: CASSRVTDSTDSPLHF; V gene: TRBV4-3; J gene: TRBJ1-6; clone size: -; D gene: -
CDR3 DNA: TGTGCCAGCAGCCCCACAGGGGTTTCACCCCTCCACTTT; CDR3 protein: CASSPTGVSPLHF; V gene: TRBV11-2; J gene: TRBJ1-6; clone size: -; D gene: TRBD1
CDR3 DNA: TGTGCCAGCAGCTCGGGACTCAGGGGCTACACCTTC; CDR3 protein: CASSSGLRGYTF; V gene: TRBV7-2; J gene: TRBJ1-2; clone size: -; D gene: -
CDR3 DNA: TGTGCCAGCAGCTTGGGACAGGGGGGCTCACCCCTCCACTTT; CDR3 protein: CASSLGQGGSPLHF; V gene: TRBV5-5; J gene: TRBJ1-6; clone size: -; D gene: TRBD1
CDR3 DNA: TGTGCCAGCAGCTTTCGTCCCACTAGCGCTATGAATGAGCAGTTCTTC; CDR3 protein: CASSFRPTSAMNEQFF; V gene: TRBV11-3; J gene: TRBJ2-1; clone size: -; D gene: TRBD2
CDR3 DNA: TGTGCCAGCAGCCAGGATAAGAATAGCAATCAGCCCCAGCATTTT; CDR3 protein: CASSQDKNSNQPQHF; V gene: TRBV4-2; J gene: TRBJ1-5; clone size: -; D gene: -
CDR3 DNA: TGTGCCAGCAGCCCGGTGACAGGGATATCTAATGAAAAACTGTTTTTT; CDR3 protein: CASSPVTGISNEKLFF; V gene: TRBV27; J gene: TRBJ1-4; clone size: -; D gene: TRBD1
CDR3 DNA: TGCAGCGTTGAACCCCAGGACAGGGTGGCCGGCTACACCTTC; CDR3 protein: CSVEPQDRVAGYTF; V gene: TRBV29-1; J gene: TRBJ1-2; clone size: -; D gene: TRBD1
CDR3 DNA: TGTGCCAGTAGTATCTCCAGCGGGGATCTTACGCAGTATTTT; CDR3 protein: CASSISSGDLTQYF; V gene: TRBV19; J gene: TRBJ2-3; clone size: -; D gene: TRBD2
CDR3 DNA: TGTGCCAGCAGCCCGGGACAGGCCTACATGAACACTGAAGCTTTCTTT; CDR3 protein: CASSPGQAYMNTEAFF; V gene: TRBV7-8; J gene: TRBJ1-1; clone size: once; D gene: TRBD1
CDR3 DNA: TGTGCCAGCAGCGTAGGTTTGGGACAGGGGGCTAATGAGCAGTACTTC; CDR3 protein: CASSVGLGQGANEQYF; V gene: TRBV9; J gene: TRBJ2-7; clone size: -; D gene: TRBD1
CDR3 DNA: TGTGCCAGCAGTCTAACAGGGGGAAACACTGAAGCTTTCTTT; CDR3 protein: CASSLTGGNTEAFF; V gene: TRBV28; J gene: TRBJ1-1; clone size: -; D gene: TRBD1
CDR3 DNA: TGTGCCAGTAGAGGACAGGGGTTTTACACTGAAGCTTTCTTT; CDR3 protein: CASRGQGFYTEAFF; V gene: TRBV19; J gene: TRBJ1-1; clone size: -; D gene: TRBD1
CDR3 DNA: TGCGCCAGCAGCCAAGGAGAGGGGCGGAGGGGATGGAGGGAGCTGTTTTTT; CDR3 protein: CASSQGEGRRGWRELFF; V gene: TRBV4-1; J gene: TRBJ2-2; clone size: -; D gene: -
CDR3 DNA: TGTGCCAGCAGTTTAAAGGGGTGGGGGAATCAGCCCCAGCATTTT; CDR3 protein: CASSLKGWGNQPQHF; V gene: TRBV28; J gene: TRBJ1-5; clone size: -; D gene: -
CDR3 DNA: TGTGCCAGCAGCTTAGGGGGGCAGTTAAACACCATATATTTT; CDR3 protein: CASSLGGQLNTIYF; V gene: TRBV7-2; J gene: TRBJ1-3; clone size: -; D gene: -
CDR3 DNA: TGTGCCAGCAGCCCGCGGACTAGCGGGGGGCCACGAGCCAACAATGAGCAGTTCTTC; CDR3 protein: CASSPRTSGGPRANNEQFF; V gene: TRBV7-6; J gene: TRBJ2-1; clone size: -; D gene: TRBD2
CDR3 DNA: TGTGCCAGCAGCTTGGGCGGGGGAGCATACAATGAGCAGTTCTTC; CDR3 protein: CASSLGGGAYNEQFF; V gene: TRBV5-4; J gene: TRBJ2-1; clone size: -; D gene: TRBD2
CDR3 DNA: TGTGCCAGCAGCCAAGGCTCGACAAGCCCTACCTACAATGAGCAGTTCTTC; CDR3 protein: CASSQGSTSPTYNEQFF; V gene: TRBV3-1/TRBV3-2; J gene: TRBJ2-1; clone size: -; D gene: -
CDR3 DNA: TGTGCCAGCAGTGAAAACAGGGGACGTGGCTACACCTTC; CDR3 protein: CASSENRGRGYTF; V gene: TRBV25-1; J gene: TRBJ1-2; clone size: few; D gene: TRBD1
CDR3 DNA: TGTGCAAGTCGCCAGAATAAGTCGTGGCAGGGGAGGCACGAGCAGTACTTC; CDR3 protein: CASRQNKSWQGRHEQYF; V gene: TRBV12-2; J gene: TRBJ2-7; clone size: -; D gene: -
CDR3 DNA: TGTGCCAGTAGGGAGCAGGCTGGGGCCAACGTCCTGACTTTC; CDR3 protein: CASREQAGANVLTF; V gene: TRBV19; J gene: TRBJ2-6; clone size: once; D gene: -
CDR3 DNA: TGTGCCAGCAGCCTACTGACAGCGGGGGGTAATGGCTACACCTTC; CDR3 protein: CASSLLTAGGNGYTF; V gene: TRBV3-1/TRBV3-2; J gene: TRBJ1-2; clone size: -; D gene: -
CDR3 DNA: TGTGCCTGGACTACCCAGGGGGCGGGGACCGGGGAGCTGTTTTTT; CDR3 protein: CAWTTQGAGTGELFF; V gene: TRBV30; J gene: TRBJ2-2; clone size: -; D gene: TRBD1
CDR3 DNA: TGTGCCAGCACCAAGGGGGACACTGAAGCTTTCTTT; CDR3 protein: CASTKGDTEAFF; V gene: TRBV6-5; J gene: TRBJ1-1; clone size: -; D gene: -
CDR3 DNA: TGTGCCAGTAGTAATAAGGGACAGGGTAATGAAAAACTGTTTTTT; CDR3 protein: CASSNKGQGNEKLFF; V gene: TRBV19; J gene: TRBJ1-4; clone size: -; D gene: TRBD1
CDR3 DNA: TGCAGTGCTAGTGGGCGGATAACGAACACCATATATTTT; CDR3 protein: CSASGRITNTIYF; V gene: TRBV20-1; J gene: TRBJ1-3; clone size: once; D gene: -